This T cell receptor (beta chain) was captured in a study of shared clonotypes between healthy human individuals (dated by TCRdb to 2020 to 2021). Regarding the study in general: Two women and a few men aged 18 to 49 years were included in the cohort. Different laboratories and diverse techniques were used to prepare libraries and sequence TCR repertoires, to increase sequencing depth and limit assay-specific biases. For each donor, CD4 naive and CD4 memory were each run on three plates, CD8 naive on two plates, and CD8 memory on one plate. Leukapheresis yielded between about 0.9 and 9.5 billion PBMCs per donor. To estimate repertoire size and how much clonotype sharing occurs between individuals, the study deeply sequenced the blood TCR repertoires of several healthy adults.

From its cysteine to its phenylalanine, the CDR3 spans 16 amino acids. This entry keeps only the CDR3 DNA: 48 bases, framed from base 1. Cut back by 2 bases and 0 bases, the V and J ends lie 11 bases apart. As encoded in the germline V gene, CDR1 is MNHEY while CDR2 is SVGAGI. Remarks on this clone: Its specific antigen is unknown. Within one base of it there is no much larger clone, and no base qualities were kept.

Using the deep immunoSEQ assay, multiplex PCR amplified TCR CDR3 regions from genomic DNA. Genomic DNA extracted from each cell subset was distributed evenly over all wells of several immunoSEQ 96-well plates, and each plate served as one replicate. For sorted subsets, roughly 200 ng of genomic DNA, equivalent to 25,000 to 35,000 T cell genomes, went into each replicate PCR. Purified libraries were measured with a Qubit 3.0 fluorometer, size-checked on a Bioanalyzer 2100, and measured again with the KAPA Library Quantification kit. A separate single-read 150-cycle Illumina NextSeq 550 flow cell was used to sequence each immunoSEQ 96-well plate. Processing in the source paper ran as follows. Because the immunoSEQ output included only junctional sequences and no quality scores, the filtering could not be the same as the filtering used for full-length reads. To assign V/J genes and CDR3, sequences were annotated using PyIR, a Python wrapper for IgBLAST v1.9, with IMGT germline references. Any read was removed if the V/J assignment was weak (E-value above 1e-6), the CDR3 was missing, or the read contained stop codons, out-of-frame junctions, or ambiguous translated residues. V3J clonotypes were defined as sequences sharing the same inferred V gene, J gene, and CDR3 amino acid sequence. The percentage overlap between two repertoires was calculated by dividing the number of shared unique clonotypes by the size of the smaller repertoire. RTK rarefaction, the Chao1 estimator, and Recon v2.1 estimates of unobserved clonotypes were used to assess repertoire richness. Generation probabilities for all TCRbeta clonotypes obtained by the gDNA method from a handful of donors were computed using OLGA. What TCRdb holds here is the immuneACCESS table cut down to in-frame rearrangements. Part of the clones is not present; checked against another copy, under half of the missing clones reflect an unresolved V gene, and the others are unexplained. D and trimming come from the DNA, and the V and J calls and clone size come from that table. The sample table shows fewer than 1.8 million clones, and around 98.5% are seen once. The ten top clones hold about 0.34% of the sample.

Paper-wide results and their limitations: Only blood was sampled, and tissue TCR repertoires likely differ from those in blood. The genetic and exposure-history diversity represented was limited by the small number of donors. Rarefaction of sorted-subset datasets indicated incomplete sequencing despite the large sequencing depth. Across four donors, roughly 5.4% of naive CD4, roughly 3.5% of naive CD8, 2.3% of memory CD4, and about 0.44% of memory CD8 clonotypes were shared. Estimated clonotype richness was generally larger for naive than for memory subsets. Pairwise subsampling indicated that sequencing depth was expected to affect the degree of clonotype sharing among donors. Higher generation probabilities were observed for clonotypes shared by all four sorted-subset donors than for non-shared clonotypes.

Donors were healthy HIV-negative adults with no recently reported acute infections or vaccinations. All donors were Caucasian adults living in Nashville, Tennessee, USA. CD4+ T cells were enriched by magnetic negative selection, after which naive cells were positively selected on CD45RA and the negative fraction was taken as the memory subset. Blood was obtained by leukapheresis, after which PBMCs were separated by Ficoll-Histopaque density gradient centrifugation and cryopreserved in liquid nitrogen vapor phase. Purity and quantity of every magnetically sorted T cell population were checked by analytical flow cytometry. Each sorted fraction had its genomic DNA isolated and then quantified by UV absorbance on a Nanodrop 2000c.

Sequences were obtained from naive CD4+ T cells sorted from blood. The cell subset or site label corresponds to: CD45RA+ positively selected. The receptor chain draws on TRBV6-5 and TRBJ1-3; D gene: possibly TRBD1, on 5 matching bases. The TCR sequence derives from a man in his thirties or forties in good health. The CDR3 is CASSYRGTRSGNTIYF. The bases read TGTGCCAGCAGTTACAGGGGCACCCGCTCTGGAAACACCATATATTTT.